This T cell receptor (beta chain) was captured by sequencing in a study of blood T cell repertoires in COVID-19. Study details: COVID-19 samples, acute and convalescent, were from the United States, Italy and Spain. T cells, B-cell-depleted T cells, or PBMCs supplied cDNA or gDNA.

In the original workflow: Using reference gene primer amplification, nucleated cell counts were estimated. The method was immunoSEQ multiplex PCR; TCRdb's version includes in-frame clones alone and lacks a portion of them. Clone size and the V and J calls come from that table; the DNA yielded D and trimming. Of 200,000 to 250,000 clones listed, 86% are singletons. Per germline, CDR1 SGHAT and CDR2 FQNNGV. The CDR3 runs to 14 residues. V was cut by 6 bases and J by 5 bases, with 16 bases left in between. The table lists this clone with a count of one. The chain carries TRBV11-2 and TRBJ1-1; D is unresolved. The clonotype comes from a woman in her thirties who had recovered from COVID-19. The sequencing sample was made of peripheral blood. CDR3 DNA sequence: TGTGCCAGCAGTCCTGAGTTTTCACGGACTGAAGCTTTCTTT. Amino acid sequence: CASSPEFSRTEAFF.